The TCR beta chain described here comes from a study of cytomegalovirus exposure and HLA in healthy donors. Germline-derived CDR1 and CDR2 are MGHRA and YSYEKL. The length of the CDR3 is 17 residues. Deletions cut 0 bases from V and 1 base from J, with 15 bases between. In the PCR, 60 Vbeta and 13 Jbeta primers were used. The protocol was immunoSEQ multiplex PCR, while the TCRdb copy is restricted to in-frame clones and leaves out a portion. Of around 130,000 clones in the sample, roughly 80% were seen once. The TCR sequence derives from a woman in her thirties or forties in good health and CMV-seropositive. The sequenced material came from PBMCs. The gene calls are TRBV4-1 and TRBJ1-2; D is unclear. The CDR3 loop is CASSQDRQATINYGYTF. In DNA, the CDR3 is TGCGCCAGCAGCCAAGATCGGCAGGCCACCATTAACTATGGCTACACCTTC.